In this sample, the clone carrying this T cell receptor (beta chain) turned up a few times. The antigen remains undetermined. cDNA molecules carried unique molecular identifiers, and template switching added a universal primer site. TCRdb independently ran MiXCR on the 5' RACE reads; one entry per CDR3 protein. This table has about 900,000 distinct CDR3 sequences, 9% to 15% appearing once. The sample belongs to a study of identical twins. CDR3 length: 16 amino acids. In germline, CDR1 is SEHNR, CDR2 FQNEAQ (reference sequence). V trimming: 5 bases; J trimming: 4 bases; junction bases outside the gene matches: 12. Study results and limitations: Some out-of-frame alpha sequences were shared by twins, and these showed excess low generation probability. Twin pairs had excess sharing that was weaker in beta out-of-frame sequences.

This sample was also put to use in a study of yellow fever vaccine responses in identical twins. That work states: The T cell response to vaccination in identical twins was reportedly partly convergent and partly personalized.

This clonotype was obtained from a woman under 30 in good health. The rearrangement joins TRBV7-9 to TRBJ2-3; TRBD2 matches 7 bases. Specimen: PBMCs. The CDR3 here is CASSVTLGTTSDTQYF. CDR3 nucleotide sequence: TGTGCCAGCAGCGTAACACTCGGGACTACATCAGATACGCAGTATTTT.